This TCR beta chain was sequenced during a study of T cell responses to AZD1222 COVID-19 vaccine. Study outcomes and limitations: Repertoires were sampled only after the peak T cell response.

TCRdb keeps only in-frame clones here, not all; method: immunoSEQ multiplex PCR. The sample contains some 150,000 clones, approximately 93% of which appear only once. Worth noting for this clone: Its antigen is currently unknown.

V was trimmed by 3 bases and J by 0 bases, leaving 9 bases between them. The CDR3 extends over 15 amino acids. The V gene's germline CDR1 is SGHTA and CDR2 FQGNSA. This rearrangement joins TRBV7-2 to TRBJ2-1; tentative D call: TRBD2 (6 bases). The input for sequencing was peripheral blood, taken on day 0 of MenACWY control vaccination. This sequence was found in an adult in good health. CDR3 DNA: TGTGCCAGCAGCTTTGGGGGGATCTCCTACAATGAGCAGTTCTTC. Translation: CASSFGGISYNEQFF.